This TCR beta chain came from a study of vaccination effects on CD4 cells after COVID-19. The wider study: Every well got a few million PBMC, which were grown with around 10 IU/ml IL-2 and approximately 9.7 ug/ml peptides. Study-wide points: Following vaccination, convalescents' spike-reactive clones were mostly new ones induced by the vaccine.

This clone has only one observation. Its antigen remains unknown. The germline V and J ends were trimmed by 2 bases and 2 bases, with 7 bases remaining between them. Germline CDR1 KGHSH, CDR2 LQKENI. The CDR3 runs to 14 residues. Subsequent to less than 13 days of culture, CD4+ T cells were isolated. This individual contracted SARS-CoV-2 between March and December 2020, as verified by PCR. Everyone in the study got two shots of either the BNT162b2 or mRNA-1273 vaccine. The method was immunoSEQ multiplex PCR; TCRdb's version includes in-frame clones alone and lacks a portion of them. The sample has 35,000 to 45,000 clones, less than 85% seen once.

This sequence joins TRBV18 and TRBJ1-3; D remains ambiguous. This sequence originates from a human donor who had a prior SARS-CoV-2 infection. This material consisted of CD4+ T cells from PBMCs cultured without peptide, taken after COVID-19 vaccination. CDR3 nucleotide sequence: TGTGCCAGCTCACCAGATTTTCCTGGAAACACCATATATTTT. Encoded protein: CASSPDFPGNTIYF.